This T cell receptor (beta chain) was sequenced in a study of blood T cell repertoires in COVID-19. Method: immunoSEQ multiplex PCR; TCRdb's copy keeps in-frame clones and lacks some. Found here are tens of thousands of clones, approximately 90% of them singletons; the top ten hold 4.8%. V was cut by 1 base and J by 0 bases, with 10 bases left in between. Germline loops: CDR1 SEHNR, CDR2 FQNEAQ (reference sequence). CDR3 length equals 16 residues. This receptor was obtained from a woman of 80 years or more with active COVID-19. The sequenced material came from peripheral blood. The V call is TRBV7-9, the J call TRBJ2-1, with D perhaps matching TRBD2 (5 bases). The CDR3 is CASSLGRVSSYNEQFF. The CDR3 coding sequence is TGTGCCAGCAGCTTAGGGCGGGTCAGCTCCTACAATGAGCAGTTCTTC.